The rows below give T cell receptor beta chains drawn from one sample of a study of blood T cell repertoires in COVID-19. Assay used: immunoSEQ multiplex PCR; TCRdb lists only in-frame clones, some missing. Found here are 150,000 or so clones, roughly 87% of them singletons; the top ten hold 1% to 1.5%. The sequenced sample consisted of PBMCs or T cells enriched from blood (not recorded which). The origin of the receptors is a human donor with acute COVID-19. The donor label of this sample is uncertain. The CDR3 runs from the conserved cysteine through the conserved F or W. The D gene is left open where the match is weak. Not all rows give a size; the values are once, few, many and, for expanded clones, a class.

NA | TRBJ1-6 | NA | TRBV9 | TGTGCCAGCAGCGTAAACACAAATTCACCCCTCCACTTT | CASSVNTNSPLHF
NA | TRBJ1-6 | NA | TRBV19 | TGTGCCAGTAGTCCCAGGGAGGGAGGGGATTCACCCCTCCACTTT | CASSPREGGDSPLHF
NA | TRBJ2-7 | NA | TRBV11-2 | TGTGCCAGCAGCTCGGTTCTACCTTACGAGCAGTACTTC | CASSSVLPYEQYF
NA | TRBJ2-7 | TRBD2 | TRBV6-6 | TGTGCCAGCAGCCAGACTAGCGGGGACATCTACGAGCAGTACTTC | CASSQTSGDIYEQYF
NA | TRBJ2-1 | TRBD1 | TRBV30 | TGTGCCTGGACGTCACCGACAGGGAACAACAATGAGCAGTTCTTC | CAWTSPTGNNNEQFF
NA | TRBJ2-3 | TRBD2 | TRBV7-9 | TGTGCCAGCAGTCGCCCCTTAGCGGGAACGACCGATACGCAGTATTTT | CASSRPLAGTTDTQYF
NA | TRBJ2-2 | NA | TRBV14 | TGTGCCAGCAGCCCCCCTTCTGGAAGGAGCACCGGGGAGCTGTTTTTT | CASSPPSGRSTGELFF
NA | TRBJ1-5 | TRBD1 | TRBV27 | TGTGCCAGCAGTCCCACCGGGACAGGGTTATATCTAAGCAATCAGCCCCAGCATTTT | CASSPTGTGLYLSNQPQHF
NA | TRBJ2-1 | TRBD2 | TRBV7-6 | TGTGCCAGCAGCTTAGGGGGGACTACCTACAATGAGCAGTTCTTC | CASSLGGTTYNEQFF
NA | TRBJ1-5 | NA | TRBV12-3/TRBV12-4 | TGTGCCAGCAGTTTAAATCGGGATCAGCCCCAGCATTTT | CASSLNRDQPQHF
once | TRBJ2-3 | TRBD1 | TRBV9 | TGTGCCAGCAGCGCGGCTCCGGGACAGAGAGATACGCAGTATTTT | CASSAAPGQRDTQYF
NA | TRBJ2-1 | TRBD2 | TRBV5-4 | TGTGCCAGCAGTGAACTAGCGGGGGCCCTCTCCTACAATGAGCAGTTCTTC | CASSELAGALSYNEQFF
NA | TRBJ1-4 | NA | TRBV2 | TGTGCCAGCATTCTCCAGACGGGTGAAAAACTGTTTTTT | CASILQTGEKLFF
NA | TRBJ2-1 | TRBD2 | TRBV19 | TGTGCCAGTAGTATAGGCTCTCTAGCGGGGGAGGTGCAGTTCTTC | CASSIGSLAGEVQFF
NA | TRBJ2-3 | TRBD1 | TRBV4-3 | TGCGCCAGCAGCCTCGGGACAGCTAGCACAGATACGCAGTATTTT | CASSLGTASTDTQYF
NA | TRBJ2-1 | TRBD2 | TRBV5-1 | TGCGCCAGCCATAGAAGCGGGGGGGATTACAATGAGCAGTTCTTC | CASHRSGGDYNEQFF
NA | TRBJ1-1 | NA | TRBV2 | TGTGCCAGCAGAGTCGACACGGGGTATCGGTCTTTCTTT | CASRVDTGYRSFF
NA | TRBJ2-2 | NA | TRBV7-2 | TGTGCCAGCAGCCTGCGGGGCGGGGAGCTGTTTTTT | CASSLRGGELFF
once | TRBJ2-3 | TRBD2 | TRBV3-1/TRBV3-2 | TGTGCCAGCAGCCAAGGGGGGGGATTAGCAGAAGCGCAGTATTTT | CASSQGGGLAEAQYF
NA | TRBJ2-4 | TRBD2 | TRBV2 | TGTGCCAGCAGTGAGATTTTCGGGCTAGCGGGGCTTAGAGACATTCAGTACTTC | CASSEIFGLAGLRDIQYF
few | TRBJ1-5 | NA | TRBV19 | TGTGCCAGTAGTTCACAGGTTCGTCAGCCCCAGCATTTT | CASSSQVRQPQHF
NA | TRBJ1-5 | NA | TRBV24-1 | TGTGCCACCAGTCCCTCGGGGAATGGGAATCAGCCCCAGCATTTT | CATSPSGNGNQPQHF
NA | TRBJ2-3 | TRBD1 | TRBV7-9 | TGTGCCAGCAGCTACAGGACAGGGGTTCCAGATACGCAGTATTTT | CASSYRTGVPDTQYF
NA | TRBJ1-1 | NA | TRBV6-5 | TGTGCCAGCATTAAACCAACCGGACTCGAAGCTTTCTTT | CASIKPTGLEAFF
NA | TRBJ2-7 | TRBD1 | TRBV18 | TGTGCCAGCTCGCAAGCCGGGACAGGGGGGGGAGAGCAGTACTTC | CASSQAGTGGGEQYF
NA | TRBJ1-6 | TRBD1 | TRBV18 | TGTGCCAGCTCACCACTAGGGGGACAGAAGAATTCACCCCTCCACTTT | CASSPLGGQKNSPLHF
NA | TRBJ2-3 | TRBD2 | TRBV7-2 | TGTGCCAGCAGCTTAGTAGCGGGGGGCGACAATACGCAGTATTTT | CASSLVAGGDNTQYF
NA | TRBJ2-7 | TRBD2 | TRBV6-5 | TGTGCCAGTAGCAGCGGGGGCCTTCCCTACGAGCAGTACTTC | CASSSGGLPYEQYF
NA | TRBJ2-1 | NA | TRBV7-2 | TGTGCCAGCAGCAGTCCCGGGACTTCCTACAATGAGCAGTTCTTC | CASSSPGTSYNEQFF
NA | TRBJ1-2 | NA | TRBV7-9 | TGTGCCAGCAGCTTAGGGGAGGGTGGCTACTATGGCTACACCTTC | CASSLGEGGYYGYTF
NA | TRBJ2-3 | TRBD2 | TRBV19 | TGTGCCAGTAGGGAGCTCGGGGGGGCCACAGATACGCAGTATTTT | CASRELGGATDTQYF
NA | TRBJ2-7 | NA | TRBV9 | TGTGCCAGCAGCTCCCACCCAGAAGAAGAGCAGTACTTC | CASSSHPEEEQYF
once | TRBJ1-5 | NA | TRBV4-3 | TGCGCCAGCAGCCAAGGCGGGGCTGGGGGTCAGCCCCAGCATTTT | CASSQGGAGGQPQHF
NA | TRBJ1-1 | NA | TRBV9 | TGTGCCAGCAGCGTTTACTTGGGGGGCACTGAAGCTTTCTTT | CASSVYLGGTEAFF
NA | TRBJ2-7 | NA | TRBV6-5 | TGTGCCAGCAGGGGGTCGGGGAACGAGCAGTACTTC | CASRGSGNEQYF
NA | TRBJ2-1 | TRBD1 | TRBV5-1 | TGCGCCAGCACAAGACAGGGGGCTGGCTTGGATGAGCAGTTCTTC | CASTRQGAGLDEQFF
NA | TRBJ2-7 | TRBD2 | TRBV7-2 | TGTGCCAGCAGCTTCTATGGCGGGGGGAGCTCCTACGAGCAGTACTTC | CASSFYGGGSSYEQYF
NA | TRBJ2-3 | NA | TRBV27 | TGTGCCAGCAGTTTCACATCCCCTAGCACAGATACGCAGTATTTT | CASSFTSPSTDTQYF
NA | TRBJ2-3 | NA | TRBV24-1 | TGTGCCACCAGTGATTTGGAGGAAGGCAGATACGGGTATACGCAGTATTTT | CATSDLEEGRYGYTQYF
NA | TRBJ1-5 | TRBD1 | TRBV25-1 | TGTGCCAGCAGTGGACTCAGGGGGGACCAGCCCCAGCATTTT | CASSGLRGDQPQHF
NA | TRBJ1-1 | NA | TRBV12-3/TRBV12-4 | TGTGCCAGCAGGGCTGGACAGAACACTGAAGCTTTCTTT | CASRAGQNTEAFF
NA | TRBJ1-3 | TRBD1 | TRBV18 | TGTGCCAGCTCGCGCTATTCTCGACAGGGCTCTGGAAACACCATATATTTT | CASSRYSRQGSGNTIYF